This T cell receptor (beta chain) was observed in a study of cytomegalovirus exposure and HLA in healthy donors. About the research overall: The roughly 100 million unique TCR beta sequences, from approximately 170 million T cells, were found by an earlier analysis. Findings of the study overall: Cytomegalovirus association was listed for around 180 TCR beta chains.

To note about this clone: Its antigen is not identified.

Primers: 60 Vbeta forward and 13 Jbeta reverse. Authors' processing steps: As a later analysis found, there were tens of millions of unique TCR beta chains, of which 8.5 million to 14 million were shared. Profiled with immunoSEQ multiplex PCR; TCRdb holds only in-frame clones, not every one. V and J calls and clone size are copied from that table; D and trimming were computed from the DNA. The sample carries 150,000 to 200,000 clones, 71% recorded once. These donors counted as nominally healthy when sampled, but unrecorded immune exposures were likely. The V end lost 9 bases, the J end lost 0 bases, and 13 bases lay between the germline ends. This CDR3 spans 14 amino acids. CDR1 MNHNY and CDR2 SVGAGI come from the germline V gene (reference sequence).

The clonotype originates from a girl aged 10 to 17 in good health and CMV-seronegative. The chain is built from TRBV6-6 and TRBJ2-3, with unresolved D. Material: PBMCs. The CDR3 sequence: CASLLPGSTDTQYF. The CDR3 DNA reads TGTGCCAGTTTGCTGCCAGGTAGCACAGATACGCAGTATTTT.